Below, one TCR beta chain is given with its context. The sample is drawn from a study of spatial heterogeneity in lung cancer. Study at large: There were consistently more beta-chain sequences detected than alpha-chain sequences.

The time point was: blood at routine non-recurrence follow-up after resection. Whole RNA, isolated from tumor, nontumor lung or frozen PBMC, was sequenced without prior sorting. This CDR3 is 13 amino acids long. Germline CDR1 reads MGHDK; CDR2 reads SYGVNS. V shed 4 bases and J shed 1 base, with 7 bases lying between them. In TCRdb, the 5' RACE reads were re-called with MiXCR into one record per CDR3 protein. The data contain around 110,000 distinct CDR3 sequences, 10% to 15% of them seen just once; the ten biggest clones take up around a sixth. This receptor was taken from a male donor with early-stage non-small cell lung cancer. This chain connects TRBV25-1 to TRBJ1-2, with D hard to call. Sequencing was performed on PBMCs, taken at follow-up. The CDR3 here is CASSVGGNYGYTF. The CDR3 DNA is TGTGCCAGCAGTGTCGGCGGTAACTATGGCTACACCTTC.